These T cell receptor beta chains were read from a single sample in a study of blood T cell repertoires in COVID-19. Repertoires were generated with immunoSEQ multiplex PCR, while TCRdb's copy carries only in-frame clones and drops some. The sample holds 130,000 to 150,000 clones, just under 85% seen once. Sequencing input: PBMCs or T cells enriched from blood (not recorded which). These receptors were taken from a woman aged 40 to 50 who had recovered from COVID-19. CDR3s include the opening cysteine and the closing phenylalanine or tryptophan. D genes are given only for firm matches. Some rows have no size entry. The others give once, few or many, or a class for an expanded clone.

j_gene,d_gene,abundance,v_gene,CDR3nt,CDR3aa
TRBJ2-7,.,.,TRBV12-2,TGTGCAAGTCTCCTCCTACGACTAGCGGGAGGGCCCCGTATCTACGAGCAGTACTTC,CASLLLRLAGGPRIYEQYF
TRBJ1-2,TRBD1,.,TRBV5-6,TGTGCCAGCAGCTTGGGACAGGGGACGATTGGCTACACCTTC,CASSLGQGTIGYTF
TRBJ2-5,.,.,TRBV30,TGTGCCTGGAGCATGGTCCGGGGTAGACGGGAGACCCAGTACTTC,CAWSMVRGRRETQYF
TRBJ2-3,TRBD1,.,TRBV5-1,TGCGCCAGCAGGTCTAGGACAGGGACGGGAGATGCGCAGTATTTT,CASRSRTGTGDAQYF
TRBJ1-2,.,.,TRBV30,TGTGCCTGGAGTGCAGACAGCCTGCCGGCGGGGGGCTACACCTTC,CAWSADSLPAGGYTF
TRBJ1-3,.,once,TRBV25-1,TGTGCCAGCAGTACAGGGTTTAGAAACACCATATATTTT,CASSTGFRNTIYF
TRBJ2-1,TRBD2,.,TRBV7-9,TGTGCCAGCAGCCCTCCGGGACTAGCCCAACATGAGCAGTTCTTC,CASSPPGLAQHEQFF
TRBJ1-1,.,.,TRBV5-1,TGCGCCAGCAGCCCGGCGGGCCGGGTCGGTGAAACTGAAGCTTTCTTT,CASSPAGRVGETEAFF
TRBJ2-1,TRBD2,.,TRBV5-5,TGTGCCAGCAGCCAAGGACTAGCGGGAGGGCCGTACAATGAGCAGTTCTTC,CASSQGLAGGPYNEQFF
TRBJ2-1,TRBD2,few,TRBV19,TGTGCCAGTAGTATAGATCGGAGCGGGGGGAGGAGGAATGAGCAGTTCTTC,CASSIDRSGGRRNEQFF
TRBJ2-5,.,once,TRBV6-1,TGTGCCAGCAGGGCAGGGGAGACCCAGTACTTC,CASRAGETQYF
TRBJ2-1,.,once,TRBV9,TGTGCCAGCAGCGCTAGCGTAGGGGTCCACAATGAGCAGTTCTTC,CASSASVGVHNEQFF
TRBJ1-1,.,once,TRBV4-1,TGCGCCAGCAGGGGGAAGGGGTTGAACACTGAAGCTTTCTTT,CASRGKGLNTEAFF
TRBJ1-2,.,.,TRBV12-3/TRBV12-4,TGTGCCAGCAGTTTTTCGGGATATGGCTACACCTTC,CASSFSGYGYTF
TRBJ2-3,.,few,TRBV7-8,TGTGCCAGCATGAGGTCCGCTAGCACAGATACGCAGTATTTT,CASMRSASTDTQYF
TRBJ1-1,.,once,TRBV19,TGTGCCAGCAAATACCCCGGGACACTTAACACTGAAGCTTTCTTT,CASKYPGTLNTEAFF
TRBJ1-4,.,.,TRBV9,TGTGCCAGCAGCGTAGTCCCAAATGAAAAACTGTTTTTT,CASSVVPNEKLFF
TRBJ1-6,.,.,TRBV6-5,TGTGCCAGCAGTCGGGGAAGTGAGTCACCCCTCCACTTT,CASSRGSESPLHF
TRBJ2-1,TRBD2,many,TRBV7-9,TGTGCCAGCAGCTATAGCGGGAATGAGCAGTTCTTC,CASSYSGNEQFF
TRBJ2-2,TRBD2,.,TRBV7-8,TGTGCCAGCAGCTTAGGTCGGGGGGAAATCACCGGGGAGCTGTTTTTT,CASSLGRGEITGELFF
TRBJ2-7,TRBD2,few,TRBV6-5,TGTGCCAGCAGTTTGGGGGGGATTAGCGGGGGGGCTCAGCAGTACTTC,CASSLGGISGGAQQYF
TRBJ1-1,.,few,TRBV2,TGTGCCAGCATTCAGGCTGGTGAAGCTTTCTTT,CASIQAGEAFF
TRBJ2-7,.,.,TRBV13,TGTGCCAGCAGCCCGGAAGGCAGCGTCTACGAGCAGTACTTC,CASSPEGSVYEQYF
TRBJ2-2,TRBD1,.,TRBV19,TGTGCCAGTAGTACAGAACAGGGGGCTCGCCGGGAGCTGTTTTTT,CASSTEQGARRELFF
TRBJ1-1,TRBD1,.,TRBV16,TGTGCCAGCAGCCCTACAGGGGGCGCGGACACTGAAGCTTTCTTT,CASSPTGGADTEAFF
TRBJ2-1,.,few,TRBV21-1,TGTGCCAGCAGACCCAGGGGCCTCGACAATGAGCAGTTCTTC,CASRPRGLDNEQFF
TRBJ1-5,TRBD1,once,TRBV2,TGTGCCAGCAGCGTGGGACAGCTTGGACAGCCCCAGCATTTT,CASSVGQLGQPQHF
TRBJ1-2,.,once,TRBV30,TGTGCCTGGAGTTTAGGGGTCGATGGCTACACCTTC,CAWSLGVDGYTF
TRBJ2-5,TRBD2,.,TRBV11-3,TGTGCCAGCAGCCCCGGGACTAGCGGGAGCCAAGAGACCCAGTACTTC,CASSPGTSGSQETQYF
TRBJ2-2,.,.,TRBV5-1,TGCGCCAGCAGCTTGGGAGGTACAGGGTACGTGACCGGGGAGCTGTTTTTT,CASSLGGTGYVTGELFF
TRBJ2-7,TRBD2,.,TRBV11-3,TGTGCCAGCAGCAAAGCGGGGTTCGCACCCTACGAGCAGTACTTC,CASSKAGFAPYEQYF
TRBJ2-3,.,.,TRBV9,TGTGCCAGCAGCGTCTCCTCAGGGCTAAATCCTACAGATACGCAGTATTTT,CASSVSSGLNPTDTQYF
TRBJ2-7,TRBD2,.,TRBV5-1,TGCGCCAGCAGCTCTGGGGGGGCTAGCGGGAAAAGCTACGAGCAGTACTTC,CASSSGGASGKSYEQYF
TRBJ2-1,TRBD2,.,TRBV19,TGTGCCAGTAGTATAATAGCGGGAGAGCATATTCGGGATGAGCAGTTCTTC,CASSIIAGEHIRDEQFF
TRBJ2-7,TRBD1,.,TRBV6-2/TRBV6-3,TGTGCCAGCAGTTACTCTCCAGGGGGCGGTTATCCCTACGAGCAGTACTTC,CASSYSPGGGYPYEQYF
TRBJ2-6,.,.,TRBV7-9,TGTGCCAGCAGCTTCAACTCTGGGGCCAACGTCCTGACTTTC,CASSFNSGANVLTF
TRBJ2-2,.,.,TRBV19,TGTGCTACAGGGAGAAACACCGGGGAGCTGTTTTTT,CATGRNTGELFF
TRBJ1-2,TRBD1,.,TRBV12-3/TRBV12-4,TGTGCCAGCAGTCGGACAGGGGCCCAGACCTTC,CASSRTGAQTF
TRBJ2-1,TRBD2,.,TRBV18,TGTGCCAGCTCACTTGGGACTAGCGGATCCTCCTACAATGAGCAGTTCTTC,CASSLGTSGSSYNEQFF
TRBJ2-5,.,.,TRBV2,TGTGCCAGCAGTGAAGGGGCTGGTCTCCAAGAGACCCAGTACTTC,CASSEGAGLQETQYF
TRBJ1-2,TRBD1,.,TRBV13,TGTGCCAGCAGCTTAGGGGGACAGGGAGCCTCTTTC,CASSLGGQGASF
TRBJ2-1,TRBD2,.,TRBV3-1/TRBV3-2,TGTGCCAGCAGCTCCGGGACTAACTCCTACAATGAGCAGTTCTTC,CASSSGTNSYNEQFF
TRBJ2-2,TRBD2,few,TRBV18,TGTGCCAGCTCACCAAGTGATCTAGCGGCGAACACCGGGGAGCTGTTTTTT,CASSPSDLAANTGELFF
TRBJ1-2,TRBD1,few,TRBV9,TGTGCCAGCAGCGTAGATCAGGGGGATGGCTACACCTTC,CASSVDQGDGYTF
TRBJ1-3,TRBD1,.,TRBV30,TGTGCTATTTTAAAACGGGACAGTTATGGAAACACCATATATTTT,CAILKRDSYGNTIYF
TRBJ2-1,TRBD2,.,TRBV3-1/TRBV3-2,TGTGCCAGCAGCCAAGATGTCAAGGCGGGAGTTGGAAATGAGCAGTTCTTC,CASSQDVKAGVGNEQFF
TRBJ1-6,TRBD1,.,TRBV28,TGTGCCAGTGGGACAGGGAAAAGTTCACCCCTCCACTTT,CASGTGKSSPLHF
TRBJ2-3,TRBD2,.,TRBV7-3,TGTGCCAGCAGGCCGCCCGGCGGGGGGCAAGCAGATACGCAGTATTTT,CASRPPGGGQADTQYF
TRBJ2-3,TRBD2,.,TRBV2,TGTGCCAGCAGACCCCCCTCCGGGACTAGCGACACAGATACGCAGTATTTT,CASRPPSGTSDTDTQYF
TRBJ1-2,.,many,TRBV5-1,TGCGCCAGCAGCTTGAGGGCAGGGCCCCTAGAGTATGGCTACACCTTC,CASSLRAGPLEYGYTF